This T cell receptor beta chain comes out of a study of liver allograft versus peripheral blood T cells. Looking at the study overall: T cell receptor repertoires in transplanted livers were compared with those in recipients' peripheral blood. Findings of the study overall: Repertoires of T cell receptors that resided inside liver allografts reportedly differed from those in peripheral blood.

A single record per CDR3 protein comes from TCRdb applying MiXCR to the reads. The table shows 15,000 to 20,000 distinct CDR3 sequences, with roughly a fifth occurring only once. As regards this clonotype: What it binds is not known.

V was clipped by 1 base and J by 2 bases, with 15 bases between them. This CDR3 region has 16 residues. The chain combines TRBV12-3 or TRBV12-4 with TRBJ2-7; D might be TRBD1 (6 bases). This receptor was obtained from a human patient who had a liver transplant. Some T cells may trace back to the graft donor. The CDR3 protein is CASSLVNRVRTYEQYF. CDR3 sequence (DNA): TGTGCCAGCAGTTTAGTTAACAGGGTTCGGACCTACGAGCAGTACTTC.